The present entry profiles one T cell receptor (beta chain) with its context. The data originate from a study of blood T cells in healthy people across ages. For the second PCR, which ran for about 6 to 11 cycles, a sample-barcoded 5' primer and a J-beta primer mix were used. TCRdb ran MiXCR on the 5' RACE reads and lists one entry per CDR3 protein. The data contain over 300,000 distinct CDR3 sequences, about 49% of them singletons. The trim removed 5 bases at V and 2 bases at J, leaving 13 bases unmatched. CDR3 length: 17 amino acids. Germline assignment: CDR1 MDHEN and CDR2 SYDVKM. The clonotype originates from a man in his 60s in good health. The sequenced sample consisted of blood. This chain joins TRBV28 and TRBJ2-5, with 8 bases fitting TRBD2. CDR3 loop: CASSLYQAGGHQETQYF. CDR3 nucleotide sequence: TGTGCCAGCAGTCTATACCAGGCGGGAGGCCATCAAGAGACCCAGTACTTC.